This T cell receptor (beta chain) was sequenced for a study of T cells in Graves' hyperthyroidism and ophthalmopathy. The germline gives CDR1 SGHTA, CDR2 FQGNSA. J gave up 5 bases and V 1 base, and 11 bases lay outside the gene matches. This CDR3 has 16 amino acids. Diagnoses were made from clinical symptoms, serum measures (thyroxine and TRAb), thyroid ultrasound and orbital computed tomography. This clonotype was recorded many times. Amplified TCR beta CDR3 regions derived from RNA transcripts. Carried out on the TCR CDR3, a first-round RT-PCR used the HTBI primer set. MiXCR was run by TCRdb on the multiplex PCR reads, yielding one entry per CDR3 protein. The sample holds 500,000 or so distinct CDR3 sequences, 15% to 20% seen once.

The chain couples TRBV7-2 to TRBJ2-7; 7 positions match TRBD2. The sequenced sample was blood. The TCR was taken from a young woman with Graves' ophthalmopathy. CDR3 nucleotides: TGTGCCAGCAGCTTAGACGGACGGGAGGAGCCCCACGAGCAGTACTTC. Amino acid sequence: CASSLDGREEPHEQYF.